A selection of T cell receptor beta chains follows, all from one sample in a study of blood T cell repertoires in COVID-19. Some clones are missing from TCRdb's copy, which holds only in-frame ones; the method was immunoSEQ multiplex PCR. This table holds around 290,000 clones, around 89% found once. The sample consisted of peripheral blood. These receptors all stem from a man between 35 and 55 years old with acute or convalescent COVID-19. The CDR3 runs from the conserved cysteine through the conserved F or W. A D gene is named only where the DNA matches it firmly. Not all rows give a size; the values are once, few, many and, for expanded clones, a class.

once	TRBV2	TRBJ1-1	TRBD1	TGTGCCAGCAGGGGACAGTTGAACACTGAAGCTTTCTTT	CASRGQLNTEAFF
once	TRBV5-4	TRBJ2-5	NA	TGTGCCAGCAGAGGGTGGAGGGAGGAGACCCAGTACTTC	CASRGWREETQYF
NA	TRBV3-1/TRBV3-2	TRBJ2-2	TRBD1	TGTGCCAGCGCAGACAGGGGGACTAACACCGGGGAGCTGTTTTTT	CASADRGTNTGELFF
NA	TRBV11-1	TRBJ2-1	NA	TGTGCCAGCAGCTTACAACAGATAAACAATGAGCAGTTCTTC	CASSLQQINNEQFF
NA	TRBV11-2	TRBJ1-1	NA	TGTGCCAGCAGCCACCCACCCCAGCGGGACGATGAAGCTTTCTTT	CASSHPPQRDDEAFF
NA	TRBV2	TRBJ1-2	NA	TGTGCCAGCAGTGGGGACTCCAGAGATGGCTACACCTTC	CASSGDSRDGYTF
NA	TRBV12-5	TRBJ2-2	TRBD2	TGTGCTAGTGGTCCGGGACTAGGTTACACCGGGGAGCTGTTTTTT	CASGPGLGYTGELFF
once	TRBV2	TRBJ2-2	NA	TGTGCCAGCAGACCCGAGCGGATAGGCGGGGAGCTGTTTTTT	CASRPERIGGELFF
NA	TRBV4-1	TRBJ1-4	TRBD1	TGCGCCAGCAGCCACTCGGACAGGGGGGGGGAAAAACTGTTTTTT	CASSHSDRGGEKLFF
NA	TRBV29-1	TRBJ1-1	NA	TGCAGCTTAAGGGCGACAGGGAACACTGAAGCTTTCTTT	CSLRATGNTEAFF
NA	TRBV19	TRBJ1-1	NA	TGTGCCAGTAGTGCCTTCCGGCCCGGGGAAGCTTTCTTT	CASSAFRPGEAFF
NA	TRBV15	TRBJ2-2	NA	TGTGCCACCAGCAGAGATTCATCAAGGGGGCTGTTTTTT	CATSRDSSRGLFF
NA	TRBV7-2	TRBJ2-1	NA	TGTGCCAGCAGCCGGGACACGTACAATGAGCAGTTCTTC	CASSRDTYNEQFF
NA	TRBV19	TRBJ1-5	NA	TGTGCCAGTAGTATGGTCCCAAAAACAGGGACAATTCAGCCCCAGCATTTT	CASSMVPKTGTIQPQHF
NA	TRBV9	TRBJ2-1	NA	TGTGCCAGCAGCGTAGACGGGGTACCATACAATGAGCAGTTCTTC	CASSVDGVPYNEQFF
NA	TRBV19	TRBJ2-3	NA	TGTGCCTCGGACAGGGGCGGGGGGCAGACGGCGCAGTATTTT	CASDRGGGQTAQYF
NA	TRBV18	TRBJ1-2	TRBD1	TGTGCCAGCTCACCACCGAGCACTAGGACAGGAGAGAATGGCTACACCTTC	CASSPPSTRTGENGYTF
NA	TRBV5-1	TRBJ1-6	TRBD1	TGCGCCAGCAGCTCGGGACAGGGTAATAATTCACCCCTCCACTTT	CASSSGQGNNSPLHF
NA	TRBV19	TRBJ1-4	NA	TGTGCCAGTAGTATGGCGGGGGATGAGGGTGAAAAACTGTTTTTT	CASSMAGDEGEKLFF
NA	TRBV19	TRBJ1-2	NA	TGTGCCAGTCGGAGGAATAATAACTATGGCTACACCTTC	CASRRNNNYGYTF
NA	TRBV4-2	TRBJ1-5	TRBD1	TGTGCCAGCAGCCATGAGGACAGGAAAGGTCAGCCCCAGCATTTT	CASSHEDRKGQPQHF
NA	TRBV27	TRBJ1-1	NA	TGTGCCAGCAGTTTATCGCCAGCTACGGGGGCTTTCTTT	CASSLSPATGAFF
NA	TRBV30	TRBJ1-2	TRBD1	TGTGCCTGGAGTGACAGGGGGTTTGATGGCTACACCTTC	CAWSDRGFDGYTF
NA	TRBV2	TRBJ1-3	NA	TGTGCCAGCAGCCCACAGGGAGCTGGAAACACCATATATTTT	CASSPQGAGNTIYF
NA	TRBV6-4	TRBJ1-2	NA	TGTGCCAGCAGTGACCCCCCGACCGGGTATGGCTACACCTTC	CASSDPPTGYGYTF
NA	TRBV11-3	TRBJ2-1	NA	TGTGCCAGCAGCTCAACGGACTGGGGAGAGCAGTTCTTC	CASSSTDWGEQFF
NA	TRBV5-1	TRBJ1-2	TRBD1	TGCGCCAGCAGCACAGGGGGCGCGAACTATGGCTACACCTTC	CASSTGGANYGYTF
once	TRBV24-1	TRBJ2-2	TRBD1	TGTGCCACCAGCACAGGGGGCCGGGGCACCGGGGAGCTGTTTTTT	CATSTGGRGTGELFF